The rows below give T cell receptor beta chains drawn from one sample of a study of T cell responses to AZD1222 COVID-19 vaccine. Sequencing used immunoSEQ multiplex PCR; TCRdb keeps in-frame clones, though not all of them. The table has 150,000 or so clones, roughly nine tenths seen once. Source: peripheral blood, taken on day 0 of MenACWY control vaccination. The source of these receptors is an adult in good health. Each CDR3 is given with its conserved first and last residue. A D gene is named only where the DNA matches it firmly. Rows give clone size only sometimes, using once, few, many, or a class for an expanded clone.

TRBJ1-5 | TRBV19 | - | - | TGTGCCAGTAGTTCCCTGGGAGGGGGGGGCAATCAGCCCCAGCATTTT | CASSSLGGGGNQPQHF
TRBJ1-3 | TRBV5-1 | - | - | TGCGCCAGCAGCTTGGCCATGGGTTCCGGAAACACCATATATTTT | CASSLAMGSGNTIYF
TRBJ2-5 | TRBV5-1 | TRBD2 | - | TGCGCCAGCAGCCCGGGACTAGCGGGGGGCCCGTACCAAGAGACCCAGTACTTC | CASSPGLAGGPYQETQYF
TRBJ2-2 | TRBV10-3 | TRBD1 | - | TGTGCCATCAGTGGATCAGGGGGCACCGGGGAGCTGTTTTTT | CAISGSGGTGELFF
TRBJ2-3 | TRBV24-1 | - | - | TGTGCCACCAGTGAGGCAAGGAGCGTGTTAGGCGCAGATACGCAGTATTTT | CATSEARSVLGADTQYF
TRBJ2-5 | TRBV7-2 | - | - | TGTGCCAGCAGCCCGGGATGGACCCAGTACTTC | CASSPGWTQYF
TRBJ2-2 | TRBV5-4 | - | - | TGTGCCAGCAGCCCTTCCCTGACCGGGGAGCTGTTTTTT | CASSPSLTGELFF
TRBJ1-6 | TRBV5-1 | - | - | TGCGCCAGCAGCGTCTCCCCGGGGTCTTCCTCACCCCTCCACTTT | CASSVSPGSSSPLHF
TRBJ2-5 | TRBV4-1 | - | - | TGCGCCAGCAGCCAAAGACACGGTCAGGGCCCAGAGACCCAGTACTTC | CASSQRHGQGPETQYF
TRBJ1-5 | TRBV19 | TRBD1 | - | TGTGCCAGTAGTGTAGGCCAGGGGGCGAACCAGCCCCAGCATTTT | CASSVGQGANQPQHF
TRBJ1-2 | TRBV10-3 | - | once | TGTGCCATCAGTGAGACTCCTGGCTATGGCTACACCTTC | CAISETPGYGYTF
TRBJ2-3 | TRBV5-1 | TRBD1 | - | TGCGCCAGCAGCTTGGACGGGACAGCCACAGATACGCAGTATTTT | CASSLDGTATDTQYF
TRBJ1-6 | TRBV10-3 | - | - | TGTGCCATCAGTGACAAGGGTAGCGATAATTCACCCCTCCACTTT | CAISDKGSDNSPLHF